This entry concerns a single T cell receptor (beta chain). How the authors handled the data: Nucleated cell counts were estimated from reference gene primer amplification. Some clones are missing from TCRdb's copy, which holds only in-frame ones; the method was immunoSEQ multiplex PCR. That table is the source of V, J and clone size, and D and trimming were worked out from the DNA. The top ten clones hold around 7% of a sample with 150,000 to 200,000 clones, around 80% of them seen once. The record originates from a study of blood T cell repertoires in COVID-19. Study context: Sites in the United States, Italy and Spain provided acute and convalescent COVID-19 samples. PBMCs, B-cell-depleted T cells, or T cells were the source of the cDNA or gDNA that made up the material.

The CDR3 loop spans 12 amino acids. Germline lookup yields CDR1 LNHDA and CDR2 SQIVND (reference sequence). The V and J ends lost 6 bases and 10 bases respectively, with 13 bases between them. The receptor's source is a man in his 70s with active or convalescent COVID-19. The chain is built from TRBV19 and TRBJ2-4; a weak D match, TRBD2 (5 bases). Sequencing was carried out using peripheral blood. For the CDR3, the DNA is TGTGCCAGTAGCAGAGAACCGGGGATTCAGTACTTC. Its protein is CASSREPGIQYF.